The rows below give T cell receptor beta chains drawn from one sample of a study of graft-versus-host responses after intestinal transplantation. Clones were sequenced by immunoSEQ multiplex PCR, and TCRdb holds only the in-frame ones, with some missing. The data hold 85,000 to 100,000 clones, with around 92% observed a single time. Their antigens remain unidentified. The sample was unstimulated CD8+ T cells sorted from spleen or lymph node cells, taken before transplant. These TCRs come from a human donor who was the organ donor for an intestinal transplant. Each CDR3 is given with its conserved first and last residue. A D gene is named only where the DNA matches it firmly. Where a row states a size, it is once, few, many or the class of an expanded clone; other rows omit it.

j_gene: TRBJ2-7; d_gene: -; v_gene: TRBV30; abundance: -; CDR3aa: CAWGGDSRYEQYF; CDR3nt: TGTGCCTGGGGAGGGGACTCACGATACGAGCAGTACTTC
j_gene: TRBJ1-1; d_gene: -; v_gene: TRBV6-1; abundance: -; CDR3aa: CASSEYWGDENTEAFF; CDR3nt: TGTGCCAGCAGTGAATACTGGGGGGACGAGAACACTGAAGCTTTCTTT
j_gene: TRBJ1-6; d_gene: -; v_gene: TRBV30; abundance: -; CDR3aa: CAWSGVLDTAYNSPLHF; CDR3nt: TGTGCCTGGAGCGGGGTCCTCGATACGGCCTATAATTCACCCCTCCACTTT
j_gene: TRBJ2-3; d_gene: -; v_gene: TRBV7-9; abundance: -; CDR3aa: CASSPIRTDTQYF; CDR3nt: TGTGCCAGCAGCCCTATTCGGACAGATACGCAGTATTTT
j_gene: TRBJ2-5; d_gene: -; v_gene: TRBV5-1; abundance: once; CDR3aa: CASYPTRLEIKGTQYF; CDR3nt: TGCGCCAGCTACCCTACCCGACTTGAAATAAAAGGGACCCAGTACTTC
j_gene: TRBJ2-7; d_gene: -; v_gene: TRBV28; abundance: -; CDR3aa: CASSPEPRVKNSYEQYF; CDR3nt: TGTGCCAGCAGTCCGGAACCGAGGGTTAAAAACTCCTACGAGCAGTACTTC
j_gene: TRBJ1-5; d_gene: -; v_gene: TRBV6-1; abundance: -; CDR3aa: CASSMGGKSQPQHF; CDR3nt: TGTGCCAGCAGTATGGGGGGAAAGAGTCAGCCCCAGCATTTT
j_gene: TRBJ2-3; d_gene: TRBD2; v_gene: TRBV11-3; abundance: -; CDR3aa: CASSFFRGGYTDTQYF; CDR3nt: TGTGCCAGCAGCTTTTTCCGGGGGGGCTACACAGATACGCAGTATTTT
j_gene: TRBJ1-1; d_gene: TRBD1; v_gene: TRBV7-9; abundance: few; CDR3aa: CASSLRDRDEMNTEAFF; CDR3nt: TGTGCCAGCAGCCTCCGGGACAGGGACGAGATGAACACTGAAGCTTTCTTT
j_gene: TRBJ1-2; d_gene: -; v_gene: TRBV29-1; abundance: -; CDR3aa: CSVPFGGPYGGYTF; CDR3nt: TGCAGCGTCCCTTTCGGGGGGCCCTATGGTGGCTACACCTTC
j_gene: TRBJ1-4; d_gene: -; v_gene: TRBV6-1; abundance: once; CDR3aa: CASLTPFADGEKLFF; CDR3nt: TGTGCCAGCCTAACCCCATTCGCTGACGGGGAAAAACTGTTTTTT
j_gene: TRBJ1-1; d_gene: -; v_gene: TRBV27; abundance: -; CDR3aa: CASSPRSLDTEAFF; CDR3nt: TGTGCCAGCAGTCCACGTAGTCTCGACACTGAAGCTTTCTTT
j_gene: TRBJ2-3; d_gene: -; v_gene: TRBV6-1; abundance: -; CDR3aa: CASSQEERGLSTDTQYF; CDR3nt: TGTGCCAGCAGTCAAGAAGAACGGGGGTTGAGCACAGATACGCAGTATTTT
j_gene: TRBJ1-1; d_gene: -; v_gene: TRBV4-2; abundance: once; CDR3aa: CASSPRTGGTEAFF; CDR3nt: TGTGCCAGCAGCCCCCGCACGGGGGGCACTGAAGCTTTCTTC
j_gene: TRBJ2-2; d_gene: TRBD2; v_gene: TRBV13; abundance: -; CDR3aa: CASRLEGTSGSYFGELFF; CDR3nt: TGTGCCAGCAGGTTGGAGGGGACTAGCGGGAGTTATTTCGGGGAGCTGTTTTTT
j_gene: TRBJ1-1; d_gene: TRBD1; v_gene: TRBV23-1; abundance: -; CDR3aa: CASSPKLSGGRTEAFF; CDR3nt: TGCGCCAGCAGTCCCAAGCTATCAGGGGGGAGGACTGAAGCTTTCTTT
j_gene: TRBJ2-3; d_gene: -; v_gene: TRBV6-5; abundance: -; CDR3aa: CASSYVLMDTQYF; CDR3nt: TGTGCCAGCAGTTACGTCCTAATGGATACGCAGTATTTT
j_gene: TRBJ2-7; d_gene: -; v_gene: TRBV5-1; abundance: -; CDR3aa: CASSEPVWEISYEQYF; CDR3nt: TGCGCCAGCAGCGAACCCGTGTGGGAGATCTCCTACGAGCAGTACTTC
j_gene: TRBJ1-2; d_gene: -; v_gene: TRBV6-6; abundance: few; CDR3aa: CASSYLRSYGYTF; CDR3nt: TGTGCCAGCAGTTACCTGAGGTCTTATGGCTACACCTTC
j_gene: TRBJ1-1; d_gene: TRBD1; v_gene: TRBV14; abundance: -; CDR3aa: CASSQWTGGTEAFF; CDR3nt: TGTGCCAGCAGCCAATGGACAGGGGGGACTGAAGCTTTCTTT
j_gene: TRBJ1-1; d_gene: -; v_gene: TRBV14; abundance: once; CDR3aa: CASSQGAGRFEAFF; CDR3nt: TGTGCCAGCAGCCAAGGGGCGGGAAGGTTTGAAGCTTTCTTT
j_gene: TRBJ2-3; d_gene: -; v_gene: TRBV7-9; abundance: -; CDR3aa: CASSWGVIADTQYF; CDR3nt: TGTGCCAGCAGCTGGGGGGTTATCGCAGATACGCAGTATTTT
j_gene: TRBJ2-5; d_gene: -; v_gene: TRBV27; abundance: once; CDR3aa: CASSLYRENHGTQYF; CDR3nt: TGTGCCAGCAGTTTATACCGGGAGAACCACGGGACCCAGTACTTC
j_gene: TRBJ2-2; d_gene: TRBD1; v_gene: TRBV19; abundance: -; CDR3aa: CASSHGTANTGELFF; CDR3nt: TGTGCCAGTAGTCATGGGACAGCGAACACCGGGGAGCTGTTTTTT
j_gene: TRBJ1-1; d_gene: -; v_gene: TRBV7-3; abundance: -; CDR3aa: CASSPSQGAEAFF; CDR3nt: TGTGCCAGCAGCCCTTCTCAGGGCGCAGAAGCTTTCTTT
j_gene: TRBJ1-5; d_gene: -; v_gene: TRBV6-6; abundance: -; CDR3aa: CATWWSPNQPQHF; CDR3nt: TGTGCCACATGGTGGAGTCCCAATCAGCCCCAGCATTTT
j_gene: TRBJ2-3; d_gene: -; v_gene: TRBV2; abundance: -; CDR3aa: CASSALGAHTDTQYF; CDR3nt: TGTGCCAGCAGCGCGTTAGGGGCGCACACAGATACGCAGTATTTT
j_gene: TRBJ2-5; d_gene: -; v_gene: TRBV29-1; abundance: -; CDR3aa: CSVEVAGDETQYF; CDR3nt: TGCAGCGTTGAAGTGGCAGGGGACGAGACCCAGTACTTC
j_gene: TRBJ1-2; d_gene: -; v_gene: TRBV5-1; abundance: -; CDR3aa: CASSLGRGNQNYGYTF; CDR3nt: TGCGCCAGCAGCTTGGGCCGGGGTAATCAAAACTATGGCTACACCTTC
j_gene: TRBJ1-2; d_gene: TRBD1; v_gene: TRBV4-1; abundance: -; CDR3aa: CASSQVRGAEGYTF; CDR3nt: TGCGCCAGCAGCCAAGTCAGGGGGGCGGAAGGCTACACCTTC
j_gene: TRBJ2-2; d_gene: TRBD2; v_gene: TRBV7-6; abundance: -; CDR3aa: CASSGLAGGPSGELFF; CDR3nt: TGTGCCAGCAGTGGCTTAGCGGGAGGGCCCAGCGGGGAGCTGTTTTTT
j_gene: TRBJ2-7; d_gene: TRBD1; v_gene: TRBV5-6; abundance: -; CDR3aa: CASSLHRGYEQYF; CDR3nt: TGTGCCAGCAGCTTGCACAGGGGCTACGAGCAGTACTTC
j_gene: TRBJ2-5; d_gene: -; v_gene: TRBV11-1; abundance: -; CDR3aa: CASSLAGLSETQYF; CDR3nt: TGTGCCAGCAGCTTAGCGGGACTCTCAGAGACCCAGTACTTC
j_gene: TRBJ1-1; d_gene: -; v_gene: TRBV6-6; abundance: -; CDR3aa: CASSLRQEILKAFF; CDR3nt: TGTGCCAGCAGTCTACGACAGGAAATCTTAAAAGCTTTCTTT
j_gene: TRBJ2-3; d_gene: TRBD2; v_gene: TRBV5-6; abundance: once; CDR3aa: CASSFPSGRSDTQYF; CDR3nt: TGTGCCAGCAGCTTTCCTAGCGGGCGCTCAGATACGCAGTATTTT